Following are 21 T cell receptor beta chains from one sample sequenced in a study of blood T cell repertoires in COVID-19. Using immunoSEQ multiplex PCR, the repertoire was profiled, and TCRdb retains in-frame clones only, with some absent. The sample has about 280,000 clones, about 82% seen once. Sequenced sample: peripheral blood. These receptors came from a man in his forties or fifties with active or convalescent COVID-19.

This chain joins TRBV6-1 and TRBJ2-1; 7 bases map to TRBD2. V dropped 2 bases and J dropped 0; count of bases not matched to a gene: 4. The CDR3 spans 16 residues. Germline V lookup: CDR1 MNHNS, CDR2 SASEGT. The CDR3 is CASSEFGGGSYNEQFF. CDR3 coding DNA: TGTGCCAGCAGTGAATTCGGCGGGGGCTCCTACAATGAGCAGTTCTTC.

V is TRBV28 and J is TRBJ2-1, with 8 bases aligning to TRBD2. J was trimmed by 3 bases and V by 6 bases; bases with no gene match: 13. Germline assignment: CDR1 MDHEN and CDR2 SYDVKM. CDR3 length: 17 amino acids. The CDR3, as DNA: TGTGCCAGCAGGGCCCCGGGTAGCGGGATAGACTACAATGAGCAGTTCTTC. This sequence encodes CASRAPGSGIDYNEQFF. Full variable domain (remainder filled in from reference TRBV28 and TRBJ2-1): DVKVTQSSRYLVKRTGEKVFLECVQDMDHENMFWYRQDPGLGLRLIYFSYDVKMKEKGDIPEGYSVSREKKERFSLILESASTNQTSMYLCASRAPGSGIDYNEQFFGPGTRLTVL.

V usage is TRBV28 and J usage is TRBJ1-3, with TRBD1 matching 9 bases. V dropped 9 bases and J dropped 3; count of bases not matched to a gene: 3. The CDR3 length is 13 residues. Germline V gene sequence: CDR1 MDHEN, CDR2 SYDVKM. This chain's CDR3 is CASSDRGGNTIYF. Written as DNA, the CDR3 is TGTGCCAGTTCGGACAGGGGTGGAAACACCATATATTTT.

The chain employs TRBV28 and TRBJ2-1; tentative D call: TRBD1 (7 bases). Germline V gene lookup returns CDR1 MDHEN and CDR2 SYDVKM. This CDR3 has 12 amino acids. The V gene lost 6 bases and the J gene lost 9 bases, with 12 bases spanning the gap. CDR3 coding DNA: TGTGCCAGCAGGCAGGGGGGTGGTGAGCAGTTCTTC. Its translation: CASRQGGGEQFF.

The chain has TRBV19 and TRBJ2-1; TRBD1 matches 9 bases. Germline V CDR1 and CDR2: LNHDA, SQIVND (reference sequence). Unmatched junction bases numbered 13, after V lost 7 bases and J lost 9 bases. This CDR3 spans 15 amino acids. The CDR3 DNA reads as TGTGCCAGTAACTCCGGGACAGGGTATTTCAGTGAGCAGTTCTTC. Amino acid sequence: CASNSGTGYFSEQFF.

This clone has only a few counts. The chain employs TRBV5-8 and TRBJ2-3; perhaps TRBD1 as D (6 bases). This CDR3 has 16 amino acids. V was shortened by 3 bases and J by 5 bases, with 19 bases between the two germline ends. Germline V CDR1 and CDR2: SGHTS, YDEGEE. The DNA of the CDR3 is TGTGCCAGCAGCTCATTACCGGGGCGAGGGGGAGATACGCAGTATTTT. This encodes CASSSLPGRGGDTQYF.

The rearrangement uses TRBV12-5 and TRBJ1-3; 10 bases are shared with TRBD1. Germline CDR1 reads LGHNT; CDR2 reads FRNRAP. This CDR3 spans 16 amino acids. V trimming: 1 base; J trimming: 2 bases; junction bases outside the gene matches: 2. This chain's CDR3 is CASGLGQGAAGNTIYF. The CDR3 nucleotides read TGTGCTAGTGGTTTGGGACAGGGGGCCGCTGGAAACACCATATATTTT. The entire variable domain, with the rest obtained from reference TRBV12-5 and TRBJ1-3, is as follows: DARVTQTPRHKVTEMGQEVTMRCQPILGHNTVFWYRQTMMQGLELLAYFRNRAPLDDSGMPKDRFSAEMPDATLATLKIQPSEPRDSAVYFCASGLGQGAAGNTIYFGEGSWLTVV.

The chain is built from TRBV19 and TRBJ1-3; unclear D gene. V lost 4 bases and J 2 bases, leaving 18 bases between the germline ends. Germline CDR1 reads LNHDA; CDR2 reads SQIVND (reference sequence). This CDR3 comprises 17 residues. Written as DNA, the CDR3 is TGTGCCAGTAGTAGAGTGGGAGGACTGTCGGCTGGAAACACCATATATTTT. It specifies CASSRVGGLSAGNTIYF.

V usage is TRBV7-3 and J usage is TRBJ2-2; 7 bases are a match to TRBD2. The germline V gene encodes CDR1 SGHTA and CDR2 FQGTGA. The CDR3 contains 14 residues. The trim removed 5 bases at V and 6 bases at J, leaving 6 bases unmatched. The CDR3 is CASSARTSSGELFF. In DNA form, the CDR3 reads TGTGCCAGCAGCGCTCGGACTAGTTCCGGGGAGCTGTTTTTT. Combining the CDR3 with reference TRBV7-3 and TRBJ2-2 gives the whole variable domain GAGVSQTPSNKVTEKGKYVELRCDPISGHTALYWYRQSLGQGPEFLIYFQGTGAADDSGLPNDRFFAVRPEGSVSTLKIQRTERGDSAVYLCASSARTSSGELFFGEGSRLTVL.

CDR3 residues: CAISESSSDTQYF. The DNA of the CDR3 is TGTGCCATCAGTGAGTCGAGTTCAGATACGCAGTATTTT. J is TRBJ2-3 and V is TRBV10-3; D call uncertain. From germline, CDR1 is ENHRY and CDR2 SYGVKD. CDR3 size: 13 residues. Trimming shortened V by 0 bases and J by 4 bases, and 5 bases separated the two germline ends.

The V and J genes are TRBV4-2 and TRBJ2-5; D might be TRBD2 (6 bases). The CDR3 has 17 residues. The V end was cut by 4 bases, the J end by 4 bases, with 22 bases between. Germline CDR1 reads LGHNA; CDR2 reads YNFKEQ. The CDR3 nucleotides are TGTGCCAGCAGCCTTGGACTAAACCGTGGGGGTTCAGAGACCCAGTACTTC. This translates into CASSLGLNRGGSETQYF.

This clone was observed a few times. V is TRBV5-6 and J is TRBJ2-7; 8 bases align to TRBD1. Germline CDR1 reads SGHDT; CDR2 reads YYEEEE. This CDR3 is built from 14 residues. The V gene end was trimmed by 0 bases and the J gene end by 5 bases; junction bases not matched to a gene: 4. The CDR3 region is CASSLVQGANEQYF. CDR3 nucleotides: TGTGCCAGCAGCTTGGTTCAGGGGGCTAACGAGCAGTACTTC.

The chain carries TRBV28 and TRBJ2-3; 7 nucleotides line up with TRBD1. V trimming: 8 bases; J trimming: 0 bases; junction bases outside the gene matches: 14. The germline V gene has CDR1 MDHEN and CDR2 SYDVKM. The CDR3 is made up of 17 amino acids. CDR3 nucleotides: TGTGCCAGCTACCCTGGGACAGTTCGACCTAGCACAGATACGCAGTATTTT. Protein: CASYPGTVRPSTDTQYF.

The V call is TRBV2, the J call TRBJ2-7, with D perhaps matching TRBD1 (6 bases). V gave up 6 bases and J gave up 0 bases, with 12 bases separating them. The CDR3 is made up of 14 amino acids. The germline V gene has CDR1 SNHLY and CDR2 FYNNEI. CDR3: CASRGDRYSYEQYF. The CDR3 nucleotides read TGTGCCAGCAGGGGAGACAGGTACTCCTACGAGCAGTACTTC. The full variable domain, its missing parts supplied by reference TRBV2 and TRBJ2-7, is EPEVTQTPSHQVTQMGQEVILRCVPISNHLYFYWYRQILGQKVEFLVSFYNNEISEKSEIFDDQFSVERPDGSNFTLKIRSTKLEDSAMYFCASRGDRYSYEQYFGPGTRLTVT.

This clone occurred a few times. The chain uses TRBV19 and TRBJ1-1; D possibly corresponds to TRBD1 (5 bases). Germline V CDR1 and CDR2: LNHDA, SQIVND (reference sequence). The CDR3 has 13 residues. V was trimmed by 7 bases and J by 8 bases, leaving 17 bases between them. CDR3 in DNA: TGTGCCAGTACCCTGCGGGGCGAGGAGGAAGCTTTCTTT. Amino acid sequence: CASTLRGEEEAFF.

CDR3 amino acids: CASSTSSGRPPSEQYF. CDR3 sequence (DNA): TGTGCCAGCAGCACCTCTAGCGGGAGGCCCCCTTCCGAGCAGTACTTC. This chain connects TRBV7-2 to TRBJ2-7; 11 bases align to TRBD2. V was pared by 5 bases and J by 6 bases, with 12 bases of the junction left unmatched. Germline V gene sequence: CDR1 SGHTA, CDR2 FQGNSA. CDR3 length: 16 amino acids.

This sequence joins TRBV9 and TRBJ2-3; unclear D gene. Looked up from germline, CDR1 is SGDLS and CDR2 is YYNGEE. This CDR3 has 15 amino acids. V was clipped by 0 bases and J by 0 bases, with 8 bases between them. Here the CDR3 DNA reads TGTGCCAGCAGCGTAGACGCAACTAGCACAGATACGCAGTATTTT. Amino acids: CASSVDATSTDTQYF.

V is TRBV18 and J is TRBJ1-1, with D possibly TRBD1 on 5 matching bases. Germline V gives CDR1 KGHSH, CDR2 LQKENI. V dropped 3 bases and J dropped 7 bases, with 18 bases sitting between them. The CDR3 sequence is 15 residues long. In DNA form, the CDR3 reads TGTGCCAGCTCACCTTCGTTAGGCGGGGGGGGTGAAGCTTTCTTT. This encodes CASSPSLGGGGEAFF.

This chain connects TRBV5-6 to TRBJ1-2; the D is unclear. V lost 5 bases and J 10 bases, leaving 12 bases between the germline ends. The germline CDR1 and CDR2 sequences are SGHDT and YYEEEE. The CDR3 loop spans 11 amino acids. CDR3 in amino acids: CASRDSRDYTF. The CDR3 nucleotides read TGTGCCAGCAGAGACTCACGAGACTACACCTTC. Full variable domain (missing parts from reference TRBV5-6 and TRBJ1-2): DAGVTQSPTHLIKTRGQQVTLRCSPKSGHDTVSWYQQALGQGPQFIFQYYEEEERQRGNFPDRFSGHQFPNYSSELNVNALLLGDSALYLCASRDSRDYTFGSGTRLTVV.

The V call is TRBV7-9, the J call TRBJ1-4, with a possible D match to TRBD1 (6 bases). Germline V lookup: CDR1 SEHNR, CDR2 FQNEAQ (reference sequence). The CDR3 extends over 14 amino acids. Trimming shortened V by 5 bases and J by 5 bases, and 12 bases separated the two germline ends. The CDR3 DNA is TGTGCCAGCAGCCTCACGACAGGCAATGAAAAACTGTTTTTT. Translated, it gives CASSLTTGNEKLFF.

The CDR3 coding sequence is TGTGCCAGCAGCCAAGATAACAGGGGGAACACTGAAGCTTTCTTT. This codes for CASSQDNRGNTEAFF. The chain carries TRBV3-1 (or the pseudogene TRBV3-2) and TRBJ1-1; 7 nucleotides line up with TRBD1. The ends lost 0 bases at V and 1 base at J; junction bases unmatched: 2. In germline, CDR1 is LGHDT, CDR2 YNNKEL (reference sequence). The CDR3 extends over 15 amino acids.